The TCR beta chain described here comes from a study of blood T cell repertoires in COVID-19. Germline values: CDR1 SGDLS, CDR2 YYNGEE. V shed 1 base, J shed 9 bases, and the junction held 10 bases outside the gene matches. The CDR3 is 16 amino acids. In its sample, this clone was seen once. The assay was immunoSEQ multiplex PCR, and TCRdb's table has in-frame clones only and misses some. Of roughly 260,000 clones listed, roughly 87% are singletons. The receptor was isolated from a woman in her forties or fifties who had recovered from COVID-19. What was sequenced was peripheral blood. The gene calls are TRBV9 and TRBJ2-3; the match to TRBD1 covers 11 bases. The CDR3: CASSVTGTGGSATQYF. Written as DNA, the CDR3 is TGTGCCAGCAGCGTAACGGGGACAGGGGGGTCGGCAACGCAGTATTTT.